This passage covers 31 T cell receptor beta chains from one sample sequenced in a study of blood T cell repertoires in COVID-19. Repertoires were generated with immunoSEQ multiplex PCR, while TCRdb's copy carries only in-frame clones and drops some. Of a few hundred thousand clones detected, 89% appear once; the ten largest clones hold 2.5% to 3.5%. Sequenced sample: peripheral blood. Receptors originate from a woman aged 30 to 39 with COVID-19, enrolled during active disease.

About this clone itself: A junction end diverges from the germline sequence, so it may reflect a read error. The V gene is TRBV7-7, the J gene TRBJ1-4, with 7 bases lining up with TRBD1. The CDR3 runs 15 residues. Looked up from germline, CDR1 is SSHAT and CDR2 is FNYEAQ (reference sequence). CDR3 DNA: TGTGCTAGCAGCTTGGGGACAGCAACTAATGAAAAACTGTTTTTT. Amino acid sequence: CASSLGTATNEKLFF.

The CDR3: CASDATSGGGHYNEQFF. CDR3 DNA sequence: TGCGCCAGCGACGCGACGAGCGGCGGGGGCCACTACAATGAGCAGTTCTTC. The V call is TRBV10-1, the J call TRBJ2-1; TRBD2 is a possible D gene (7 bases). Germline V CDR1 and CDR2: WNHNN, SYGVQD (reference sequence). The CDR3 contains 17 residues. Trimming took off 8 bases at V and 3 bases at J, with 23 bases between the two ends.

The chain has TRBV6-5 and TRBJ2-1, with 16 bases identical to TRBD2. Germline CDR1 MNHEY, CDR2 SVGAGI. The CDR3 runs 13 residues. Unmatched junction bases numbered 7, after V lost 10 bases and J lost 13 bases. The CDR3 sequence is CATGTSGRASQFF. The CDR3 bases are TGTGCCACGGGGACTAGCGGGAGGGCCAGCCAGTTCTTC.

This chain uses TRBV14 with TRBJ2-5; D might be TRBD2 (5 bases). Trimming removed 1 base at V and 7 bases at J, with 10 bases between. In germline, CDR1 is SGHDN, CDR2 FVKESK. CDR3 size: 13 residues. The DNA of the CDR3 is TGTGCCAGCAGCCAAGGCCGACGGGGGACCCAGTACTTC. This encodes CASSQGRRGTQYF.

This clone was detected a few times. The chain uses TRBV25-1 and TRBJ1-1, with D unresolved. Germline CDR1 reads MGHDK; CDR2 reads SYGVNS. V lost 1 base and J 1 base, leaving 16 bases between the germline ends. CDR3 length equals 17 residues. CDR3 sequence: CASSEFSSQRGNTEAFF. CDR3 sequence (DNA): TGTGCCAGCAGTGAATTCTCGAGCCAGCGGGGGAACACTGAAGCTTTCTTT.

This rearrangement joins TRBV15 to TRBJ2-5; TRBD1 matches at 7 bases. CDR1 and CDR2 from the germline V gene are LNHNV and YYDKDF (reference sequence). The CDR3 is 12 residues long. V lost 2 bases to trimming and J lost 10 bases; unmatched junction nucleotides: 4. The CDR3 region is CATSRTGAHQYF. The CDR3 region has the DNA TGTGCCACCAGCAGAACAGGGGCCCACCAGTACTTC.

J is TRBJ2-2 and V is TRBV25-1; D remains unclear. Per the germline V gene, CDR1 is MGHDK and CDR2 is SYGVNS. This CDR3 spans 15 amino acids. V was pared by 8 bases and J by 3 bases, with 16 bases between. The CDR3 protein is CASSSPSVYTGELFF. CDR3 nucleotides: TGTGCCAGCTCTTCCCCCTCCGTCTACACCGGGGAGCTGTTTTTT.

The genes are TRBV27 and TRBJ2-7; 10 bases agree with TRBD1. The CDR3 loop spans 14 amino acids. Germline values: CDR1 MNHEY, CDR2 SMNVEV (reference sequence). The trim removed 3 bases at V and 4 bases at J, leaving 3 bases unmatched. Here the CDR3 reads CASSFGTGVYEQYF. In DNA, the CDR3 is TGTGCCAGCAGTTTCGGGACAGGGGTATACGAGCAGTACTTC.

This chain connects TRBV19 to TRBJ2-6; 7 bases agree with TRBD2. The length of the CDR3 is 17 residues. Germline CDR1 LNHDA, CDR2 SQIVND (reference sequence). The V and J ends lost 7 bases and 2 bases, in that order; junction bases with no gene match: 11. CDR3 residues: CASTPLAGDPGANVLTF. CDR3 nucleotide sequence: TGTGCCAGTACTCCACTGGCGGGAGACCCTGGGGCCAACGTCCTGACTTTC. The entire variable domain, with the rest obtained from reference TRBV19 and TRBJ2-6, is as follows: DGGITQSPKYLFRKEGQNVTLSCEQNLNHDAMYWYRQDPGQGLRLIYYSQIVNDFQKGDIAEGYSVSREKKESFPLTVTSAQKNPTAFYLCASTPLAGDPGANVLTFGAGSRLTVL.

The chain recombines TRBV27 with TRBJ2-3; 11 bases map to TRBD1. The V segment lost 7 bases and the J segment 6 bases; nucleotides outside the gene matches: 15. CDR1 is MNHEY, CDR2 SMNVEV, per germline (reference sequence). The CDR3 has 17 residues. As DNA, the CDR3 is TGTGCCAGCACCACCATCGGACAGGGGGCATTAGGGGATACGCAGTATTTT. Translated, it gives CASTTIGQGALGDTQYF.

Only one count was recorded for this clone. The rearrangement links TRBV18 to TRBJ1-2; 10 bases map to TRBD1. Trimming removed 1 base from V and 6 bases from J; junction bases left unmatched: 5. CDR3 size: 15 residues. Germline V gene data show CDR1 as KGHSH and CDR2 as LQKENI. The CDR3 protein is CASSPRSGTGDGYTF. CDR3 bases: TGTGCCAGCTCACCACGCTCTGGGACAGGGGATGGCTACACCTTC.

This chain links TRBV5-1 with TRBJ2-7; 8 bases align to TRBD1. CDR3 length: 15 residues. Trimming cost V 0 bases and J 6 bases; bases outside gene matches: 8. The germline CDR1 and CDR2 sequences are SGHRS and YFSETQ. The CDR3 nucleotides are TGCGCCAGCAGCTTGGAAGACAGGGGCCGCGGCGAGCAGTACTTC. Encoded protein: CASSLEDRGRGEQYF.

The V call is TRBV7-9, the J call TRBJ2-1; 13 nucleotides match TRBD2. V trimming: 5 bases; J trimming: 4 bases; junction bases outside the gene matches: 8. The CDR3 consists of 17 residues. CDR1 and CDR2 (germline): SEHNR, FQNEAQ (reference sequence). CDR3 residues: CASSPRLAGGMYNEQFF. For the CDR3, the DNA is TGTGCCAGCAGCCCCAGACTAGCGGGGGGTATGTACAATGAGCAGTTCTTC.

The chain recombines TRBV29-1 with TRBJ2-2, with D possibly being TRBD2 (6 bases). The CDR3 is made up of 15 amino acids. V dropped 4 bases and J dropped 1 base, with 13 bases sitting between them. The germline CDR1 and CDR2 sequences are SQVTM and ANQGSEA. The CDR3: CSVASGGRNTGELFF. CDR3 nucleotide sequence: TGCAGCGTTGCCTCTGGAGGGAGGAACACCGGGGAGCTGTTTTTT.

CDR3 in DNA: TGTGCCAGCAGTGAAAGGGAGAGGTTACCCCAGCATTTT. The encoded protein is CASSERERLPQHF. The V and J genes are TRBV6-1 and TRBJ1-5; D not resolved. This CDR3 contains 13 residues. V shed 2 bases and J shed 10 bases, with 12 bases lying between them. Germline V gives CDR1 MNHNS, CDR2 SASEGT.

V is TRBV11-3 and J is TRBJ2-3, with a weak D call TRBD1 (6 bases). CDR3 size: 16 residues. V was pared by 4 bases and J by 1 base, with 15 bases between. CDR1 SGHNT and CDR2 YENEEA come from the germline V gene. The CDR3 bases are TGTGCCAGCAGCTCGGCCGGGACATGGGGCACAGATACGCAGTATTTT. It translates to CASSSAGTWGTDTQYF.

The V gene is TRBV2, the J gene TRBJ2-5, with D possibly TRBD1 on 5 matching bases. V was cut by 5 bases and J by 1 base, with 20 bases left in between. This CDR3 contains 17 residues. From germline, CDR1 is SNHLY and CDR2 FYNNEI. The CDR3 region is CASSPGSPGPVQETQYF. CDR3 DNA sequence: TGTGCCAGCAGTCCAGGGTCCCCGGGCCCCGTCCAAGAGACCCAGTACTTC. Combining the CDR3 with reference TRBV2 and TRBJ2-5 gives the whole variable domain EPEVTQTPSHQVTQMGQEVILRCVPISNHLYFYWYRQILGQKVEFLVSFYNNEISEKSEIFDDQFSVERPDGSNFTLKIRSTKLEDSAMYFCASSPGSPGPVQETQYFGPGTRLLVL.

The rearrangement links TRBV5-1 to TRBJ2-3; 8 bases agree with TRBD2. Germline V gives CDR1 SGHRS, CDR2 YFSETQ. This CDR3 region has 16 residues. Losses at the gene ends were 2 bases for V and 2 bases for J; bases not matched to a gene: 7. The CDR3 DNA follows: TGCGCCAGCAGCTTCCGTGGCGGGAGGACCACAGATACGCAGTATTTT. It encodes CASSFRGGRTTDTQYF.

This clone was seen a single time. V is TRBV10-3 and J is TRBJ2-5; weak D call: TRBD1 (5 bases). V shed 3 bases and J shed 5 bases, with 16 bases lying between them. This CDR3 has 15 amino acids. The germline gives CDR1 ENHRY, CDR2 SYGVKD. The CDR3 bases are TGTGCCATCAGTGACTCCCGCGACAGTGGGGAGACCCAGTACTTC. Amino acid sequence: CAISDSRDSGETQYF.

This clone is a singleton in its sample. The chain has TRBV27 and TRBJ2-2; 9 bases agree with TRBD2. The CDR3 runs 16 residues. J was trimmed by 4 bases and V by 5 bases; bases with no gene match: 8. In germline, CDR1 is MNHEY, CDR2 SMNVEV (reference sequence). The CDR3 loop is CASSKGLAGLTGELFF. In nucleotides, the CDR3 is TGTGCCAGCAGTAAAGGGCTAGCGGGACTCACCGGGGAGCTGTTTTTT.

The chain has TRBV5-6 and TRBJ2-7; 7 bases line up with TRBD2. V shed 1 base and J 3 bases; nucleotides not matched to a gene: 7. CDR1 SGHDT and CDR2 YYEEEE come from the germline V gene. This CDR3 has 15 amino acids. CDR3 nucleotide sequence: TGTGCCAGCAGCTTGTATCGGACGGGGGGCTACGAGCAGTACGTC. This sequence encodes CASSLYRTGGYEQYV.

Details on this clone: One end of the junction fails to match germline, which may point to a read error. The chain employs TRBV24-1 and TRBJ1-4; D is perhaps TRBD1 (5 bases). The length of the CDR3 is 19 residues. CDR1 KGHDR and CDR2 SFDVKD come from the germline V gene. CDR3 protein: CATSDPEAPWAGERETLFF. The CDR3 region has the DNA TGTGCCACCAGTGACCCCGAGGCGCCGTGGGCGGGGGAACGCGAAACACTGTTTTTT.

The chain uses TRBV6-6 and TRBJ1-1; D is possibly TRBD1 (5 bases). The CDR3 runs to 16 residues. Trimming pared 2 bases from V and 3 bases from J, leaving 16 bases between. Per the germline V gene, CDR1 is MNHNY and CDR2 is SVGAGI (reference sequence). This CDR3 is CASSYGAGRGDTEAFF. CDR3 DNA sequence: TGTGCCAGCAGTTACGGGGCAGGCCGGGGGGACACTGAAGCTTTCTTT.

In its sample, this clone was seen a few times. Written as DNA, the CDR3 is TGTGCCAGCAGCTTAACAGGGTACGAGCAGTACGTC. It is translated as CASSLTGYEQYV. The gene calls are TRBV7-2 and TRBJ2-7; tentatively, D is TRBD1 (6 bases). The germline V and J ends were trimmed by 2 bases and 4 bases, with 6 bases remaining between them. CDR1 and CDR2 from the germline V gene are SGHTA and FQGNSA. The CDR3 runs to 12 residues.

The chain recombines TRBV27 with TRBJ1-2; D may be TRBD1 (5 bases). The CDR3 is 12 amino acids. Germline V gives CDR1 MNHEY, CDR2 SMNVEV (reference sequence). Trimming left V 4 bases short and J 6 bases short, with 9 bases between. For the CDR3, the DNA is TGTGCCAGCAGTTGGACATCTAATGGCTACACCTTC. As protein: CASSWTSNGYTF.

The chain has TRBV9 and TRBJ2-5; 7 nucleotides match TRBD2. After removal of 4 bases from V and 7 bases from J, the junction contained 7 bases not matched to a gene. Germline loops: CDR1 SGDLS, CDR2 YYNGEE. The CDR3 covers 13 residues. CDR3 sequence: CASSRYGEGTQYF. For the CDR3, the DNA is TGTGCCAGCAGCCGCTACGGGGAGGGGACCCAGTACTTC.

The V and J genes are TRBV7-8 and TRBJ1-5, with 8 bases lining up with TRBD1. This CDR3 has 15 amino acids. Germline V lookup: CDR1 SGHVS, CDR2 FQNEAQ. V trimming: 0 bases; J trimming: 9 bases; junction bases outside the gene matches: 7. CDR3 sequence (DNA): TGTGCCAGCAGCTTAGCTAGGACAGGGTTTTCGCCCCAGCATTTT. It yields the protein CASSLARTGFSPQHF.

The genes are TRBV5-6 and TRBJ2-5; 8 bases align to TRBD2. With V trimmed by 0 bases and J by 5 bases, 3 bases remained unmatched. In germline, CDR1 is SGHDT, CDR2 YYEEEE. The CDR3 is made up of 14 amino acids. In DNA form, the CDR3 reads TGTGCCAGCAGCTTGGGCCCGGGAGGGGAGACCCAGTACTTC. Its protein product is CASSLGPGGETQYF. The full variable domain, its missing parts supplied by reference TRBV5-6 and TRBJ2-5, is DAGVTQSPTHLIKTRGQQVTLRCSPKSGHDTVSWYQQALGQGPQFIFQYYEEEERQRGNFPDRFSGHQFPNYSSELNVNALLLGDSALYLCASSLGPGGETQYFGPGTRLLVL.

The rearrangement links TRBV2 to TRBJ2-2; perhaps TRBD1 as D (6 bases). Trimming stripped 7 bases from V and 4 bases from J, with 19 bases between. Germline loops: CDR1 SNHLY, CDR2 FYNNEI. The CDR3 totals 16 residues. CDR3 sequence: CASKTTGGAGTGELFF. The CDR3 bases are TGTGCCAGCAAAACAACTGGGGGCGCGGGCACCGGGGAGCTGTTTTTT.

The chain joins TRBV28 to TRBJ1-2, with 9 bases aligning to TRBD1. Germline V gives CDR1 MDHEN, CDR2 SYDVKM. The CDR3 is 14 residues long. Trimming removed 6 bases from V and 3 bases from J; junction bases left unmatched: 5. CDR3: CASRGTGPHYGYTF. The CDR3 nucleotides read TGTGCCAGCAGGGGGACAGGGCCCCACTATGGCTACACCTTC.

This chain links TRBV11-2 with TRBJ2-5; D possibly corresponds to TRBD1 (7 bases). CDR1 and CDR2 from the germline V gene are SGHAT and FQNNGV. There are 16 residues in the CDR3. Between the trimmed V and J ends, which lost 4 bases and 2 bases, there was a span of 17 bases. DNA for the CDR3: TGTGCCAGCAGCTGGCGGGACAGACGTTTTCAAGAGACCCAGTACTTC. This codes for CASSWRDRRFQETQYF.